These T cell receptor beta chains were read from a single sample in a study of shared clonotypes between healthy human individuals. Repertoires were generated with immunoSEQ multiplex PCR, while TCRdb's copy carries only in-frame clones and drops some. The sample includes about 2.1 million clones, roughly 93% of them seen just once. The specimen was naive CD8+ T cells from PBMCs. These receptors were collected from a man aged 18 to 30 in good health. Some clones in this sample may be carry-over from other donors' samples. CDR3s include the opening cysteine and the closing phenylalanine or tryptophan. D genes are given only for firm matches. Rows may omit the clone size; those that give it use once, few, many or a size class.

CDR3 DNA,CDR3 protein,J gene,clone size,V gene,D gene
TGTGCCAGCAGTTTATCGGGGGACAACAATGAGCAGTTCTTC,CASSLSGDNNEQFF,TRBJ2-1,NA,TRBV27,NA
TGTGCCATCAGTGAGAGGAGGGCTAGCGGGAGGGCCTACAATGAGCAGTTCTTC,CAISERRASGRAYNEQFF,TRBJ2-1,NA,TRBV10-3,TRBD2
TGTGCCAGCAGAGCGGGACCGATCTACACAGATACGCAGTATTTT,CASRAGPIYTDTQYF,TRBJ2-3,NA,TRBV6-5,TRBD2
TGCGCCAGCAGCTTGGCCTGGGAAGTGAATGAGCAGTTCTTC,CASSLAWEVNEQFF,TRBJ2-1,NA,TRBV5-1,NA
TGTGCCAGCAGCTTAGCGGGGGGAGGTACCTACGAGCAGTACTTC,CASSLAGGGTYEQYF,TRBJ2-7,once,TRBV7-8,NA
TGTGCCAGCAGTTTACTCAGGGGAGCCGAGCAGTACTTC,CASSLLRGAEQYF,TRBJ2-7,NA,TRBV6-5,NA
TGTGCCAGCAGTCCATCGCTTTTCGAGCAGTACTTC,CASSPSLFEQYF,TRBJ2-7,NA,TRBV6-6,NA
TGTGCCAGTACCTCTCTGGTGGGATCCGAGCAGTACTTC,CASTSLVGSEQYF,TRBJ2-7,NA,TRBV19,NA
TGTGCCTGGAGTGAGTTAGGTGACGAGCAGTACTTC,CAWSELGDEQYF,TRBJ2-7,NA,TRBV30,NA
TGTGCCAGCAGCTTGGGCCCCGGGGTTAACTATGGCTACACCTTC,CASSLGPGVNYGYTF,TRBJ1-2,NA,TRBV5-6,NA
TGTGCCAGTAGTATGACAAAAAGGTACAATGAGCAGTTCTTC,CASSMTKRYNEQFF,TRBJ2-1,NA,TRBV19,NA
TGTGCCAGCAGCCCCGCGGGTAGCACAGATACGCAGTATTTT,CASSPAGSTDTQYF,TRBJ2-3,NA,TRBV9,NA
TGTGCCAGCAGCTCCTACAGGGAGGCTGGGGAGACCCAGTACTTC,CASSSYREAGETQYF,TRBJ2-5,NA,TRBV11-3,NA
TGTGCCAGCAGCCCCGAGGGGGGTTATGAAGCTTTCTTT,CASSPEGGYEAFF,TRBJ1-1,NA,TRBV9,NA
TGTGCCAGCAGTTTCATCCAAGGTCGTACGCGGGGATCCTACGAGCAGTACTTC,CASSFIQGRTRGSYEQYF,TRBJ2-7,NA,TRBV28,NA
TGTGCCAGCAGCAATCCCCGGACAGGGAAGGATCAGCCCCAGCATTTT,CASSNPRTGKDQPQHF,TRBJ1-5,few,TRBV21-1,NA
TGTGCCAGCAGCTTAGAATGGTACGAGCAGTACTTC,CASSLEWYEQYF,TRBJ2-7,NA,TRBV7-8,NA
TGTGCCAGCAGCTTAGTGGGGCGCCCCGGGCCCAACAATGAGCAGTTCTTC,CASSLVGRPGPNNEQFF,TRBJ2-1,NA,TRBV7-6,NA
TGTGCCATCAGGGACAGGGCGAACACCGGGGAGCTGTTTTTT,CAIRDRANTGELFF,TRBJ2-2,NA,TRBV10-3,TRBD1
TGCGCCAGCAGCCAATCCCCGGGAGTGTTAGACACCGGGGAGCTGTTTTTT,CASSQSPGVLDTGELFF,TRBJ2-2,NA,TRBV4-3,NA